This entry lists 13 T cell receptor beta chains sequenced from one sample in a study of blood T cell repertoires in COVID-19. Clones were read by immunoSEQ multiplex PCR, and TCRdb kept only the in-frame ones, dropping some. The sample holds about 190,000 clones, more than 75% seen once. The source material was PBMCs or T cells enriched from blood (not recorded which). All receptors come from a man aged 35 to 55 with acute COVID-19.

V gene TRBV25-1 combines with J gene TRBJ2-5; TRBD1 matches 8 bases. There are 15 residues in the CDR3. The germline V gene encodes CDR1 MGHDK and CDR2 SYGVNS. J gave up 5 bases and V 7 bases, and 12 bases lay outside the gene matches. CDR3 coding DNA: TGTGCCAGCAACCAACTACGGGGACAGGCGGAGACCCAGTACTTC. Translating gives CASNQLRGQAETQYF. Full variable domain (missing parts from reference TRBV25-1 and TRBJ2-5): EADIYQTPRYLVIGTGKKITLECSQTMGHDKMYWYQQDPGMELHLIHYSYGVNSTEKGDLSSESTVSRIRTEHFPLTLESARPSHTSQYLCASNQLRGQAETQYFGPGTRLLVL.

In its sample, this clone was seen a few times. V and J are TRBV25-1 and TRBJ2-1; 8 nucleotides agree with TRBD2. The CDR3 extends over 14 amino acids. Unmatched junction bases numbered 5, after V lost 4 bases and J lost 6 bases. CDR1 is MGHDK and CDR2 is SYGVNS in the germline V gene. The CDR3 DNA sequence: TGTGCCAGCAGTGGTAGCGGGATGACCAATGAGCAGTTCTTC. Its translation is CASSGSGMTNEQFF.

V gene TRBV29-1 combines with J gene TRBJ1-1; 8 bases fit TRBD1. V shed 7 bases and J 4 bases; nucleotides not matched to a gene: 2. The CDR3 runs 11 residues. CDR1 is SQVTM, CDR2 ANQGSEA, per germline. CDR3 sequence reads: CSGTGGTEAFF. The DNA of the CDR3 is TGCAGCGGTACAGGGGGCACTGAAGCTTTCTTT.

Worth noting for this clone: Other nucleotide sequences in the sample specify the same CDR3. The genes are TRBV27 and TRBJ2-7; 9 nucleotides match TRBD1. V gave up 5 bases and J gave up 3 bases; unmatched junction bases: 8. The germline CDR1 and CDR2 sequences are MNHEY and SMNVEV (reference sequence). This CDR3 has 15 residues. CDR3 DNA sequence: TGTGCCAGCAGTCTCACCGGGACAGGGTTCTACGAGCAGTACTTC. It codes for CASSLTGTGFYEQYF.

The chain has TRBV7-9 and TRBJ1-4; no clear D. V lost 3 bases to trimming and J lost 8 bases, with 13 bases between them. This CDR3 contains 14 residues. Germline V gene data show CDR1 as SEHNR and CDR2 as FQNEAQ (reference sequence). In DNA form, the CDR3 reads TGTGCCAGCAGCTTCTTCCAGGAAAGGGAAAAACTGTTTTTT. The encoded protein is CASSFFQEREKLFF.

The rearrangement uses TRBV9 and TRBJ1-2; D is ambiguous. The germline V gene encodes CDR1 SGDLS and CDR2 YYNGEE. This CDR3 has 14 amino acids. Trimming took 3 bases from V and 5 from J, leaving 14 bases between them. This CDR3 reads CASSETGSAYGYTF. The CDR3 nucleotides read TGTGCCAGCAGCGAGACGGGATCAGCTTATGGCTACACCTTC. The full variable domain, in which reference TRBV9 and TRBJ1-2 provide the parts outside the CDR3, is DSGVTQTPKHLITATGQRVTLRCSPRSGDLSVYWYQQSLDQGLQFLIQYYNGEERAKGNILERFSAQQFPDLHSELNLSSLELGDSALYFCASSETGSAYGYTFGSGTRLTVV.

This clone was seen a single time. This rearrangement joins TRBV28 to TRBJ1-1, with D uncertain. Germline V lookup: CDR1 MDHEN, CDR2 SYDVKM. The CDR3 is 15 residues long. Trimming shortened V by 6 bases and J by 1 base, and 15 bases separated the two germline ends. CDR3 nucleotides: TGTGCCAGCAGCTCTATTACTCCTGGGAACACTGAAGCTTTCTTT. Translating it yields CASSSITPGNTEAFF. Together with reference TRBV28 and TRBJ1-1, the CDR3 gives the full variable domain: DVKVTQSSRYLVKRTGEKVFLECVQDMDHENMFWYRQDPGLGLRLIYFSYDVKMKEKGDIPEGYSVSREKKERFSLILESASTNQTSMYLCASSSITPGNTEAFFGQGTRLTVV.

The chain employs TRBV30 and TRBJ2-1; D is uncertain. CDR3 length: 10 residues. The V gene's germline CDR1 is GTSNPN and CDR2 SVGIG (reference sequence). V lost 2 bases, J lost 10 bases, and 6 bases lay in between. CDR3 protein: CAWSYEEQFF. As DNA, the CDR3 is TGTGCCTGGAGTTATGAGGAGCAGTTCTTC.

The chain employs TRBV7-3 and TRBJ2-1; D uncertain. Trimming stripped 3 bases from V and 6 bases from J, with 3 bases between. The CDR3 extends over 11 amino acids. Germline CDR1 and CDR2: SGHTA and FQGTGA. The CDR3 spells CASSFGNEQFF. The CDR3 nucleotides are TGTGCCAGCAGCTTCGGCAATGAGCAGTTCTTC.

The CDR3 sequence is CASSPGQAYNEQFF. The CDR3 nucleotides are TGTGCCAGCTCCCCGGGACAAGCATACAATGAGCAGTTCTTC. The chain joins TRBV18 to TRBJ2-1; D possibly corresponds to TRBD1 (6 bases). V was shortened by 6 bases and J by 4 bases, with 13 bases between the two germline ends. CDR3 length: 14 residues. From germline, CDR1 is KGHSH and CDR2 LQKENI. Drawing the rest from reference TRBV18 and TRBJ2-1, the complete variable domain is NAGVMQNPRHLVRRRGQEARLRCSPMKGHSHVYWYRQLPEEGLKFMVYLQKENIIDESGMPKERFSAEFPKEGPSILRIQQVVRGDSAAYFCASSPGQAYNEQFFGPGTRLTVL.

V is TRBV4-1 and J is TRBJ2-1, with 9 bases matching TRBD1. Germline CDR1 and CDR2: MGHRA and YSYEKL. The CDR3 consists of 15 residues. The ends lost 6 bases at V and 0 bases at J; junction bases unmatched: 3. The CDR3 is CASSQDRGSYNEQFF. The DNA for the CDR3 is TGCGCCAGCAGTCAGGACAGGGGCTCCTACAATGAGCAGTTCTTC.

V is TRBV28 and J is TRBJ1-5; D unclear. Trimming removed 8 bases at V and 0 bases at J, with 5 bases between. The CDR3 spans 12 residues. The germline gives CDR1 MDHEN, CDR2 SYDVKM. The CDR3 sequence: CASEDSNQPQHF. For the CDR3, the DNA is TGTGCCAGCGAGGATAGCAATCAGCCCCAGCATTTT. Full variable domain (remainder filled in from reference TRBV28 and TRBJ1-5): DVKVTQSSRYLVKRTGEKVFLECVQDMDHENMFWYRQDPGLGLRLIYFSYDVKMKEKGDIPEGYSVSREKKERFSLILESASTNQTSMYLCASEDSNQPQHFGDGTRLSIL.

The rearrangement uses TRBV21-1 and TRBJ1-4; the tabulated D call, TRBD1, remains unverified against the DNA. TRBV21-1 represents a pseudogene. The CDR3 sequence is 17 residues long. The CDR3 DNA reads TGTGCCAGCAGCGCCCGGGACAGGGGTTTTCCTAATGAAAAACTGTTTTTT. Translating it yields CASSARDRGFPNEKLFF.